Presented here are 10 T cell receptor beta chains from one specimen sequenced in a study of T cell repertoires in cytomegalovirus infection. TCRdb independently ran MiXCR on the reads; one entry per CDR3 protein. The sample includes approximately 770,000 distinct CDR3 sequences, 25% to 30% seen only once; the top ten take 10% to 15%. Their antigens are not known. The source material was cultured CD8+ T cells from PBMCs, sampled from culture after CMV antigen stimulation. Receptor source: a human donor in good health (CMV status not recorded). Some clones in this sample may be carry-over from other donors' samples.

This clonotype was seen ten or more times. This chain links TRBV7-3 with TRBJ2-3, with D possibly being TRBD1 (5 bases). V lost 1 base to trimming and J lost 4 bases, with 6 bases between them. Looked up from germline, CDR1 is SGHTA and CDR2 is FQGTGA. The length of the CDR3 is 13 residues. The CDR3 here is CASSLIGADTQYF. The CDR3 DNA reads TGTGCCAGCAGCTTAATAGGGGCAGATACGCAGTATTTT.

In its sample, this clonotype was seen a few times. The chain recombines TRBV9 with TRBJ2-5; tentative D call: TRBD2 (5 bases). CDR3 size: 18 residues. Per the germline V gene, CDR1 is SGDLS and CDR2 is YYNGEE. V was clipped by 4 bases and J by 7 bases, with 29 bases between them. In nucleotides, the CDR3 is TGTGCCAGCAGCCGTTTTCGCAGAAGAGGGCCTCCGATTTCGACCCAGTACTTC. It is translated as CASSRFRRRGPPISTQYF. The entire variable domain, with the rest obtained from reference TRBV9 and TRBJ2-5, is as follows: DSGVTQTPKHLITATGQRVTLRCSPRSGDLSVYWYQQSLDQGLQFLIQYYNGEERAKGNILERFSAQQFPDLHSELNLSSLELGDSALYFCASSRFRRRGPPISTQYFGPGTRLLVL.

The sample holds many counts of this clonotype. The J gene is TRBJ1-1, the V gene TRBV7-2, with 10 bases matching TRBD1. J was trimmed by 7 bases and V by 5 bases; bases with no gene match: 16. This CDR3 spans 17 amino acids. Germline lookup yields CDR1 SGHTA and CDR2 FQGNSA. The CDR3 bases are TGTGCCAGCAGCCTCCGGACAGGGGGAGGCCCCCGGGGTGAAGCTTTCTTT. This codes for CASSLRTGGGPRGEAFF.

The J gene is TRBJ2-1, the V gene TRBV27; TRBD2 agrees at 8 bases. This CDR3 is 17 amino acids long. V lost 6 bases and J lost 3; bases outside the gene matches: 13. The germline CDR1 and CDR2 sequences are MNHEY and SMNVEV (reference sequence). The CDR3 nucleotides are TGTGCCAGCAGCCCCCGCGGCGGGGGGAACTTCTACAATGAGCAGTTCTTC. Translation gives CASSPRGGGNFYNEQFF.

This clonotype has a handful of counts. The chain has TRBV7-9 and TRBJ2-7; D is possibly TRBD1 (6 bases). The germline V and J ends were trimmed by 4 bases and 7 bases, with 17 bases remaining between them. Germline CDR1 and CDR2: SEHNR and FQNEAQ (reference sequence). The CDR3 has 14 residues. The CDR3 sequence is CASSSGQFGNEQYF. CDR3 DNA sequence: TGTGCCAGCAGCTCCGGACAGTTCGGGAATGAGCAGTACTTC.

The CDR3 loop reads CASNLLAGYNEQFF. In DNA form, the CDR3 reads TGTGCCAGCAACTTGCTAGCGGGGTACAATGAGCAGTTCTTC. The chain employs TRBV13 and TRBJ2-1; 9 bases fit TRBD2. Germline V gene sequence: CDR1 PRHDT, CDR2 FYEKMQ (reference sequence). The CDR3 has 14 amino acids. V was clipped by 7 bases and J by 4 bases; unmatched bases: 5.

The V gene is TRBV29-1, the J gene TRBJ2-3; D might be TRBD2 (7 bases). The germline gives CDR1 SQVTM, CDR2 ANQGSEA. The CDR3 contains 14 residues. V lost 8 bases and J lost 3, with 18 bases in between. The CDR3 spells CSTSPGEGTDTQYF. CDR3 sequence (DNA): TGCAGCACTTCACCAGGGGAGGGGACAGATACGCAGTATTTT.

This chain uses TRBV20-1 with TRBJ2-7, with unresolved D. CDR3 length: 13 amino acids. Trimming left V 2 bases short and J 1 base short, with 9 bases between. Germline V gives CDR1 DFQATT, CDR2 SNEGSKA (reference sequence). The CDR3 is CSARQSDSYEQYV. The CDR3 DNA reads TGCAGTGCTAGACAGTCCGATTCCTACGAGCAGTACGTC.

The V call is TRBV9, the J call TRBJ1-1; D possibly corresponds to TRBD1 (5 bases). Germline CDR1 is SGDLS and CDR2 is YYNGEE. There are 15 residues in the CDR3. Trimming left V 3 bases short and J 2 bases short, with 14 bases between. The DNA for the CDR3 is TGTGCCAGCAGCGCAGGGTTTGGGCCCAACACTGAAGCTTTCTTT. Its translation is CASSAGFGPNTEAFF.

This chain connects TRBV6-5 to TRBJ1-1; tentative D call: TRBD1 (6 bases). Looked up from germline, CDR1 is MNHEY and CDR2 is SVGAGI. Between the trimmed V and J ends, which lost 3 bases and 7 bases, there was a span of 12 bases. The CDR3 loop spans 13 amino acids. DNA of the CDR3: TGTGCCAGCAGTTATTCGGAGGACAGTGAAGCTTTCTTT. This sequence encodes CASSYSEDSEAFF.